Shown below are 15 T cell receptor beta chains from a single sample sequenced in a study of siplizumab effects on memory and regulatory T cells (dated by TCRdb to between 2018 and 2021). The method was the immunoSEQ multiplex PCR assay. Drawn from immuneACCESS, this table holds only the in-frame rearrangements with V and J called that TCRdb kept. Clones are partly lost; checked studies trace under half to an unresolved V gene and leave the rest unexplained. A total of over 35,000 clones appear in this sample, 89% of them only once. The ten largest make up approximately 0.25% of the sample. The sequencing input was naive CD4+ T cells sorted from blood. Interpreted using the paper, the cell subset or site label stands for: unstimulated naive T cells. The receptor source for this set is a human donor in good health.

The chain is built from TRBV10-2 and TRBJ1-6; D unresolved. The CDR3 length is 15 residues. V was shortened by 0 bases and J by 6 bases, with 9 bases between the two germline ends. Germline CDR1 WSHSY, CDR2 SAAADI. The chain's CDR3 is CASSESGGFNSPLHF. The DNA for the CDR3 is TGCGCCAGCAGTGAGTCGGGTGGATTTAATTCACCCCTCCACTTT.

The V call is TRBV5-1, the J call TRBJ2-3, with unresolved D. Germline lookup yields CDR1 SGHRS and CDR2 YFSETQ. Between the trimmed V and J ends, which lost 3 bases and 0 bases, there was a span of 11 bases. The CDR3 covers 15 residues. Here the CDR3 DNA reads TGCGCCAGCAGCTCCCTTGGTGGGAGCACAGATACGCAGTATTTT. Amino acids: CASSSLGGSTDTQYF.

This clone has a single count. The chain joins TRBV18 to TRBJ2-7; 9 positions agree with TRBD1. V lost 5 bases, J lost 4 bases, and 12 bases stayed unmatched. Germline CDR1 and CDR2: KGHSH and LQKENI. The CDR3 spans 16 residues. CDR3 sequence: CASSSTGGAGFYEQYF. Here the CDR3 DNA reads TGTGCCAGCTCATCTACAGGGGGCGCAGGCTTTTACGAGCAGTACTTC.

The chain carries TRBV6-1 and TRBJ1-5, with a tentative D call TRBD1 (6 bases). V lost 11 bases, J lost 8 bases, and 19 bases lay in between. CDR1 MNHNS and CDR2 SASEGT come from the germline V gene. This CDR3 contains 13 residues. Written as DNA, the CDR3 is TGTGCCTGCCAGAGGGCGGGGGGCGAGCCCCAGCATTTT. Translating gives CACQRAGGEPQHF.

This clone was detected only once. This chain uses TRBV23-1 with TRBJ2-5, with D perhaps TRBD2 (6 bases). TRBV23-1 is annotated as an ORF whose role is uncertain. V was clipped by 0 bases and J by 5 bases, with 19 bases between them. This CDR3 spans 17 amino acids. The CDR3 coding sequence is TGCGCCAGCAGTCAATCGGTGGAGGGAGGTATGCACGAGACCCAGTACTTC. Its translation is CASSQSVEGGMHETQYF.

The rearrangement links TRBV7-2 to TRBJ2-1; 7 nucleotides align to TRBD1. The CDR3 totals 14 residues. Losses at the gene ends were 6 bases for V and 2 bases for J; bases not matched to a gene: 4. CDR1 is SGHTA and CDR2 is FQGNSA in the germline V gene. CDR3 coding DNA: TGTGCCAGCAGTCTCGGACAGGCCTACAATGAGCAGTTCTTC. Amino acids: CASSLGQAYNEQFF.

The gene calls are TRBV27 and TRBJ2-7, with TRBD2 as a possible D gene (6 bases). Germline values: CDR1 MNHEY, CDR2 SMNVEV (reference sequence). This CDR3 comprises 17 residues. Deletions cut 6 bases from V and 0 bases from J, with 21 bases between. CDR3: CASSPTSRLLRSYEQYF. The CDR3 DNA follows: TGTGCCAGCAGCCCGACTAGTAGATTATTGCGCTCCTACGAGCAGTACTTC.

The chain recombines TRBV5-1 with TRBJ2-3, with 7 bases identical to TRBD2. The J segment lost 0 bases and the V segment lost 4 bases, leaving 11 bases of the junction unmatched. The CDR3 totals 17 residues. The germline V gene encodes CDR1 SGHRS and CDR2 YFSETQ. The CDR3 sequence is CASSPPLAAISTDTQYF. CDR3 sequence (DNA): TGCGCCAGCAGCCCCCCTCTAGCGGCAATTAGCACAGATACGCAGTATTTT.

The chain combines TRBV7-9 with TRBJ2-4; a possible D gene is TRBD2 (5 bases). In germline, CDR1 is SEHNR, CDR2 FQNEAQ (reference sequence). This CDR3 contains 15 residues. V lost 5 bases and J lost 1, with 12 bases in between. CDR3 protein: CASSRSGFAKNIQYF. The CDR3 bases are TGTGCCAGCAGCCGATCGGGGTTTGCCAAAAACATTCAGTACTTC.

V usage is TRBV19 and J usage is TRBJ2-6, with TRBD1 identical over 8 bases. CDR3 length: 15 residues. Germline V gene lookup returns CDR1 LNHDA and CDR2 SQIVND (reference sequence). With 6 bases clipped from V and 2 bases from J, the junction kept 3 bases outside the gene matches. The DNA of the CDR3 is TGTGCCAGTAGAGACAGGGGCACTGGGGCCAACGTCCTGACTTTC. It specifies CASRDRGTGANVLTF. Together with reference TRBV19 and TRBJ2-6, the CDR3 gives the full variable domain: DGGITQSPKYLFRKEGQNVTLSCEQNLNHDAMYWYRQDPGQGLRLIYYSQIVNDFQKGDIAEGYSVSREKKESFPLTVTSAQKNPTAFYLCASRDRGTGANVLTFGAGSRLTVL.

This chain links TRBV11-2 with TRBJ2-2; 11 positions match TRBD2. Germline CDR1 and CDR2: SGHAT and FQNNGV. Losses at the gene ends were 5 bases for V and 2 bases for J; bases not matched to a gene: 4. This CDR3 is built from 16 residues. The CDR3 loop is CASSNLAGGNTGELFF. CDR3 sequence (DNA): TGTGCCAGCAGCAACCTAGCGGGAGGTAACACCGGGGAGCTGTTTTTT.

This clone was counted a few times. V usage is TRBV2 and J usage is TRBJ2-5; D is possibly TRBD2 (6 bases). The CDR3 runs to 14 residues. Trimming shortened V by 3 bases and J by 2 bases, and 10 bases separated the two germline ends. Germline V gives CDR1 SNHLY, CDR2 FYNNEI. Here the CDR3 DNA reads TGTGCCAGCAGTGATTCGGCGGGGCAAGAGACCCAGTACTTC. Protein product: CASSDSAGQETQYF.

The gene calls are TRBV6-5 and TRBJ1-2; a possible D gene is TRBD1 (5 bases). Germline CDR1 is MNHEY and CDR2 is SVGAGI. With 0 bases removed from V and 4 bases from J, the gap between germline ends came to 15 bases. This CDR3 contains 16 residues. CDR3 DNA sequence: TGTGCCAGCAGTTACTCGGGGGTACCTACCATCTATGGCTACACCTTC. Its translation: CASSYSGVPTIYGYTF.

The V gene is TRBV6-1, the J gene TRBJ1-1; D gene ambiguous. The CDR3 runs to 15 residues. Germline values: CDR1 MNHNS, CDR2 SASEGT. V shed 8 bases and J shed 0 bases, with 16 bases lying between them. The CDR3 reads CASRREAGMNTEAFF. CDR3 bases: TGTGCCAGCCGACGTGAGGCGGGCATGAACACTGAAGCTTTCTTT.

The V call is TRBV27, the J call TRBJ2-2; D is tentatively TRBD1 or TRBD2 (6 bases each). Per germline, CDR1 MNHEY and CDR2 SMNVEV (reference sequence). V lost 9 bases and J 1 base, leaving 15 bases between the germline ends. There are 15 residues in the CDR3. In DNA, the CDR3 is TGTGCCAGTAGACTAGGGGGTTGGAACACCGGGGAGCTGTTTTTT. Amino acid sequence: CASRLGGWNTGELFF.